This T cell receptor beta chain was found in a study of Ad26.COV2.S vaccination and SARS-CoV-2 variants. At the level of the study: Doses of Ad26.COV2.S were injected into muscle once or twice, 56 days apart. Study-level results: Measurements of TCR breadth and depth may have given underestimates of the total T cell responses.

The junction had 4 bases not matched to a gene; V was cut back by 6 bases and J by 6 bases. The germline gives CDR1 MNHEY, CDR2 SVGAGI. The CDR3 runs to 14 residues. Clones were sequenced by immunoSEQ multiplex PCR, and TCRdb holds only the in-frame ones, with some missing. The sample has about 350,000 clones, about 89% seen once; the top ten hold about 4.6%. As regards this clone: Its target is not known.

Treatment defined: around 19 received Ad26.COV2.S at low or high dose, single or two shots; a few received placebo; per-sample allocation not given. Material that was analyzed had been drawn on day 63 after the first vaccine or placebo injection. As its vector, the vaccine had Ad26, which expressed Wuhan-strain SARS-CoV-2 spike. The clonotype was recovered from a person aged 18-60 years who received the Ad26.COV2.S COVID-19 vaccine or a placebo. Here the sequenced sample was peripheral blood, taken in a trial of Ad26.COV2.S vaccine versus placebo. V and J are TRBV6-5 and TRBJ2-1; 11 bases align to TRBD2. CDR3 protein: CASRQGLAANEQFF. CDR3 DNA sequence: TGTGCCAGCAGGCAGGGACTAGCGGCCAATGAGCAGTTCTTC.